A selection of T cell receptor beta chains follows, all from one sample in a study of T cells in Graves' hyperthyroidism and ophthalmopathy. Using its own MiXCR run on the multiplex PCR reads, TCRdb lists one record per CDR3 protein. The data hold about 840,000 distinct CDR3 sequences, with roughly 40% observed a single time. The sequenced material came from blood. These receptors originate from a man in his late teens or twenties with Graves' hyperthyroidism. The CDR3 runs from the conserved cysteine through the conserved F or W. The D gene is left open where the match is weak. Part of the rows lack a size; the others show once, few, many or a class for expanded clones.

V	size	D	J	CDR3	DNA
TRBV4-1	few	-	TRBJ1-5	CASSQDSGVNSNQPQHF	TGCGCCAGCAGCCAAGATTCGGGCGTGAATAGCAATCAGCCCCAGCATTTT
TRBV12-3/TRBV12-4	-	-	TRBJ2-2	CASSLRDTNTGELFF	TGTGCCAGCAGCCTCCGGGACACAAATACCGGGGAGCTGTTTTTT
TRBV9	-	-	TRBJ2-7	CASSVDPQGVGEQYF	TGTGCCAGCAGCGTAGATCCACAGGGAGTAGGAGAGCAGTACTTC
TRBV29-1	-	-	TRBJ1-1	CSVEDPGAPNTEAFF	TGCAGCGTTGAAGATCCGGGGGCACCGAACACTGAAGCTTTCTTT
TRBV7-2	few	TRBD1	TRBJ2-7	CASSLTGPAYEQYF	TGTGCCAGCAGCTTGACAGGGCCGGCCTACGAGCAGTACTTC
TRBV6-6	few	TRBD1	TRBJ1-6	CASSLGQVSSPLHF	TGTGCCAGCAGTTTGGGACAGGTTTCTTCACCCCTCCACTTT
TRBV4-1	-	-	TRBJ1-5	CASSQDVEQPQHF	TGCGCCAGCAGCCAAGATGTGGAACAGCCCCAGCATTTT
TRBV7-3	many	-	TRBJ2-5	CASSLYPRETQYF	TGTGCCAGCAGCTTATATCCCAGAGAGACCCAATACTTC
TRBV2	many	-	TRBJ2-7	CASIEQGYEQYF	TGTGCCAGCATAGAACAGGGCTACGAGCAGTACTTC
TRBV24-1	few	-	TRBJ2-1	CATSDLGIVQFF	TGTGCCACCAGTGATTTGGGGATCGTGCAGTTCTTC
TRBV5-5	few	-	TRBJ1-5	CASSPAAGTYQPQHF	TGTGCCAGCAGCCCGGCGGCAGGGACCTATCAGCCCCAGCATTTT
TRBV5-1	-	TRBD1	TRBJ1-4	CASSFRQGAANEKLFF	TGCGCCAGCAGCTTTCGACAGGGGGCTGCTAATGAAAAACTGTTTTTT